Below are 2 T cell receptor beta chains sequenced from a single sample in a study of OX40 agonist ivuxolimab in advanced cancers. Produced via immunoSEQ multiplex PCR; TCRdb's table is partial and in-frame only. Found here are thousands of clones, around 73% of them singletons; the top ten hold about three fifths. Sequenced material: CD4+ or CD8+ T cells sorted from blood, taken in a trial of the OX40 agonist ivuxolimab. The receptors originated from an adult with an advanced solid tumor such as melanoma, head and neck, liver or kidney cancer.

This rearrangement joins TRBV11-2 to TRBJ1-5, with D tentatively TRBD1 (6 bases). Looked up from germline, CDR1 is SGHAT and CDR2 is FQNNGV. This CDR3 comprises 13 residues. Trimming removed 5 bases at V and 6 bases at J, with 11 bases between. The CDR3 region is CASSLGGGQPQHF. The DNA for the CDR3 is TGTGCCAGCAGCCTAGGGGGGGGTCAGCCCCAGCATTTT.

V is TRBV7-6 and J is TRBJ1-4; D ambiguous. The CDR3 runs to 13 residues. Trimming removed 1 base at V and 6 bases at J, with 6 bases between. Germline-derived CDR1 and CDR2 are SGHVS and FNYEAQ. The CDR3 region has the DNA TGTGCCAGCAGCTTAGGCGACCATGAAAAACTGTTTTTT. Residues: CASSLGDHEKLFF. Using reference TRBV7-6 and TRBJ1-4 for the parts outside the CDR3, the full variable domain is GAGVSQSPRYKVTKRGQDVALRCDPISGHVSLYWYRQALGQGPEFLTYFNYEAQQDKSGLPNDRFSAERPEGSISTLTIQRTEQRDSAMYRCASSLGDHEKLFFGSGTQLSVL.